The source of this TCR beta chain is a study of T-cell reconstitution after alpha-beta-depleted transplantation in children. Notes on the study in general: By about two months after transplant, alpha-beta T cells reportedly arose from several hundred graft clones that had expanded. At one year after transplant, newly produced T cells mostly accounted for T-cell counts and diversity.

Preparation of the TCRbeta library used unique molecular identifiers. TCRdb recomputed calls from the PCR reads with MiXCR, one row per CDR3 protein. The sample has 250,000 to 300,000 distinct CDR3 sequences; roughly 7.8% are singletons. Regarding this clonotype: Its matching antigen is unknown.

The CDR3 runs to 15 residues. CDR1 and CDR2 (germline): MNHEY, SMNVEV (reference sequence). Trimming shortened V by 6 bases and J by 2 bases, and 16 bases separated the two germline ends. The sample in question was peripheral blood, obtained 360 days after TCRalphabeta/CD19-depleted stem cell transplant. This receptor was obtained from a female patient under 10 years old who had a stem cell transplant for Fanconi anemia, so the T cells may come from the graft donor. This chain connects TRBV27 to TRBJ1-2; no firm D call. The CDR3 nucleotides are TGTGCCAGCAGCCAGGCAGGCCGAGGAAACTATGGCTACACCTTC. This translates into CASSQAGRGNYGYTF.